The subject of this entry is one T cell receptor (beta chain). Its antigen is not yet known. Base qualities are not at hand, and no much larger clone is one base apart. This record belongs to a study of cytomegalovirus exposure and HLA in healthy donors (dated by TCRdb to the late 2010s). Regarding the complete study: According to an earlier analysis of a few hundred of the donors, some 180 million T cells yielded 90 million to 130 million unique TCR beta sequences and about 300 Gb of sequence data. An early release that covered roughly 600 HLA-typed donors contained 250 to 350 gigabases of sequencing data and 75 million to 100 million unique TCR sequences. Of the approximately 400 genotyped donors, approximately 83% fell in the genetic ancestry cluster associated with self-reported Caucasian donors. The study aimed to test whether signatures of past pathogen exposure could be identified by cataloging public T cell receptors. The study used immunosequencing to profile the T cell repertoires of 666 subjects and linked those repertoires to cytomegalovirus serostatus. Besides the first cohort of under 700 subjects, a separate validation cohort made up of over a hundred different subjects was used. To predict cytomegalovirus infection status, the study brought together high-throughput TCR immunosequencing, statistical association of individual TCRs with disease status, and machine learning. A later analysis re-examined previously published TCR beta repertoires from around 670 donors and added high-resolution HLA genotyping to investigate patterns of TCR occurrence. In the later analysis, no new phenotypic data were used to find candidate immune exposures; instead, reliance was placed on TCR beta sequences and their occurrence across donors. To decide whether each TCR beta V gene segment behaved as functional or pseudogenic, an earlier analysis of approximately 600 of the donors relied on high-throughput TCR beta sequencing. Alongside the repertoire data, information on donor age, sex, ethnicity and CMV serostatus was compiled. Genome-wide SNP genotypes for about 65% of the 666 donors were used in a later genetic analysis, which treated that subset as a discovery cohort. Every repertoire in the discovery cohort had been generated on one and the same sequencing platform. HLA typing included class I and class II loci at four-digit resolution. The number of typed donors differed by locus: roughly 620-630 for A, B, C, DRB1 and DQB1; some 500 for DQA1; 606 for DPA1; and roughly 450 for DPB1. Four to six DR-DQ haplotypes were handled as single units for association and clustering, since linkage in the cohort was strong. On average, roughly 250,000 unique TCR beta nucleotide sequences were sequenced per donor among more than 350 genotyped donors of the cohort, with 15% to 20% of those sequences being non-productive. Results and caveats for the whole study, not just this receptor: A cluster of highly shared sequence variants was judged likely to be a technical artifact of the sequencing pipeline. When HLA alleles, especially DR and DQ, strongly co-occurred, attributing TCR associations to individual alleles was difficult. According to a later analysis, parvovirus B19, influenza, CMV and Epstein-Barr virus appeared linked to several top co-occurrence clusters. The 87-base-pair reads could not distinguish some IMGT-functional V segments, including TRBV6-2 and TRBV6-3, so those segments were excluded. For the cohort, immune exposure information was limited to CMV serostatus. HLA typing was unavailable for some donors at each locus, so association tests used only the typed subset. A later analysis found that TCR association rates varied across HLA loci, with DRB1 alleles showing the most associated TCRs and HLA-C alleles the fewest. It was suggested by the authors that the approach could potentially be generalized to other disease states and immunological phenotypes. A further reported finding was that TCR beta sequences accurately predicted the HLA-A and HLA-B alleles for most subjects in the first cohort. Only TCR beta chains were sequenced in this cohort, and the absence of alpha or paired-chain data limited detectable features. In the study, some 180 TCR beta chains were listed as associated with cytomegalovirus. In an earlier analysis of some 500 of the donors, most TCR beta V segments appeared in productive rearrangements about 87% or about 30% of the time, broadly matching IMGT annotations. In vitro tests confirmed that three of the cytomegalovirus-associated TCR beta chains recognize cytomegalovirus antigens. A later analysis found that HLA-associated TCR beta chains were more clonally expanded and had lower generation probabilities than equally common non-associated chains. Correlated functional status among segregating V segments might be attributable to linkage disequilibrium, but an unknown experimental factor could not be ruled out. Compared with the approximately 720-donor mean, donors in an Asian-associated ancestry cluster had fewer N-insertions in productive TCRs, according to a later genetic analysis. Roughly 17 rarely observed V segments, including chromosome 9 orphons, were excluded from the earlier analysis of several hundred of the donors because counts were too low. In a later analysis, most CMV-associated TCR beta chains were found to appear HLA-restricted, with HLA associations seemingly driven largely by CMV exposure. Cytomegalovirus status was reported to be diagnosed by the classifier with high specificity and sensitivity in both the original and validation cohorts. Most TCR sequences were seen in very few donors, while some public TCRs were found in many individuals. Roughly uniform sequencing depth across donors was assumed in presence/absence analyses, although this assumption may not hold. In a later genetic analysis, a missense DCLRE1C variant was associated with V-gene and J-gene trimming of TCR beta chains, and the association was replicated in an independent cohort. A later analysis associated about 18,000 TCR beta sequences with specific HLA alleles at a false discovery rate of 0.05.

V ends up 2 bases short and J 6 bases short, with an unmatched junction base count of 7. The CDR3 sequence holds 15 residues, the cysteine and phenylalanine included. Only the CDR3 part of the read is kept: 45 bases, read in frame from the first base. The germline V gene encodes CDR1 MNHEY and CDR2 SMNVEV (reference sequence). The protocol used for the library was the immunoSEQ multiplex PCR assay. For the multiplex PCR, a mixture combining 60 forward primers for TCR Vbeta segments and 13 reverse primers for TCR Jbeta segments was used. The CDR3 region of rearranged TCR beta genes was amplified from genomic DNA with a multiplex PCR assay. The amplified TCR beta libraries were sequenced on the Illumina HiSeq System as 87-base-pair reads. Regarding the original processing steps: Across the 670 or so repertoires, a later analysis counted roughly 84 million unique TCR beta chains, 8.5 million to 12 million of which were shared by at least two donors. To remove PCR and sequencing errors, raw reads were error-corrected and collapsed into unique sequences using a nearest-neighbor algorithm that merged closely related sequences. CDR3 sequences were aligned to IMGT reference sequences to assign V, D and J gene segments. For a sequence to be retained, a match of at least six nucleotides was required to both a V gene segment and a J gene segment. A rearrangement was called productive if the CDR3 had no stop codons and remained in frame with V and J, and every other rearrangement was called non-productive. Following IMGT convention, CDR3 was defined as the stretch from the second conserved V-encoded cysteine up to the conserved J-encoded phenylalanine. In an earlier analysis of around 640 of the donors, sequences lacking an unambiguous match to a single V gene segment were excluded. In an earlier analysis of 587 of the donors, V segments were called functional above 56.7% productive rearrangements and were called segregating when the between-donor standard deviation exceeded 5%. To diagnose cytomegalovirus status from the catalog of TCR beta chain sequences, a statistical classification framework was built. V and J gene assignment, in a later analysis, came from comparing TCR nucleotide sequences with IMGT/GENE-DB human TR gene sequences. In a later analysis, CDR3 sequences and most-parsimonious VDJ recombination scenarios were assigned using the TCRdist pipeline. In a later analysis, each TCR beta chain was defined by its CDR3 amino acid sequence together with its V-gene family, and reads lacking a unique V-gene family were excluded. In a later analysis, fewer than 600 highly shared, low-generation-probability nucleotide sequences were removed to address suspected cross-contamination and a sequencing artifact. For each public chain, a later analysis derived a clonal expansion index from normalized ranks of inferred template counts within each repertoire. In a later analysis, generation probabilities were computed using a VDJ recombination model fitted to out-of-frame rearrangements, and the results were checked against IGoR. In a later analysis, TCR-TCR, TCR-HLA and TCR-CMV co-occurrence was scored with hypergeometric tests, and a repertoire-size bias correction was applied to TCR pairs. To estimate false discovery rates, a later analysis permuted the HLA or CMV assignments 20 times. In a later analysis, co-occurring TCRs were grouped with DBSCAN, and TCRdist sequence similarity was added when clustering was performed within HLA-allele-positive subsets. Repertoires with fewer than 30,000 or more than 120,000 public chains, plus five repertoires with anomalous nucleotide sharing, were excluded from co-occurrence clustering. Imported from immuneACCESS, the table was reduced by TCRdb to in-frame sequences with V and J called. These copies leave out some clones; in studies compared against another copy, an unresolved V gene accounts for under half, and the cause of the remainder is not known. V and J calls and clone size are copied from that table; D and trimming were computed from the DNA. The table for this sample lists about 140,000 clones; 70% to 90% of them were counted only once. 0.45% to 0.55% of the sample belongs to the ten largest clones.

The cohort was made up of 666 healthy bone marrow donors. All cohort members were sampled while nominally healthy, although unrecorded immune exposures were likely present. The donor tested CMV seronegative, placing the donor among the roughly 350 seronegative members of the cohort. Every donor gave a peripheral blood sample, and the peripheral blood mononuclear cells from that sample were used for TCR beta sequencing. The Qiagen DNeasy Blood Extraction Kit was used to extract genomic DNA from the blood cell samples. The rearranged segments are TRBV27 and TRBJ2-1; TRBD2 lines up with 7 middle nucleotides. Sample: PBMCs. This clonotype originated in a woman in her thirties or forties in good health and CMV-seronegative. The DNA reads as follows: TGTGCCAGCAGTTTAATTGGGCGCGGGAGCAATGAGCAGTTCTTC. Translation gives CASSLIGRGSNEQFF.